These T cell receptor beta chains were read from a single sample in a study of CD8 T cells in Susac syndrome. TCRdb independently ran MiXCR on the immunoSEQ multiplex PCR reads; one entry per CDR3 protein. The data hold roughly 180,000 distinct CDR3 sequences, with roughly 92% observed a single time. Material for sequencing was CD4+ T cells from PBMCs. The receptors shown here come from a human donor with multiple sclerosis. Both conserved end residues are part of each CDR3. A D gene is named only where the DNA matches it firmly. The size of a clone is reported for some rows only, either as once, few or many, or as a class for expanded clones.

d_call	j_call	clone_size	v_call	cdr3_aa	cdr3_nt
-	TRBJ1-5	-	TRBV2	CASKKGGGANQPQHF	TGTGCCAGCAAAAAGGGCGGAGGCGCCAATCAGCCCCAGCATTTT
-	TRBJ1-1	-	TRBV10-3	CAISEQVTEAFF	TGTGCCATCAGTGAGCAGGTTACTGAAGCTTTCTTT
-	TRBJ2-4	-	TRBV19	CASSIQGGKENIQYF	TGTGCCAGTAGTATACAGGGCGGCAAAGAAAACATTCAGTACTTC
-	TRBJ2-5	once	TRBV5-4	CASSLGQTNQETQYF	TGTGCCAGCAGCTTGGGACAGACCAACCAAGAGACCCAGTACTTC
-	TRBJ2-7	-	TRBV12-3/TRBV12-4	CASSPPTWDPKSYEQYF	TGTGCCAGCAGTCCCCCGACCTGGGACCCTAAATCCTACGAGCAGTACTTC
-	TRBJ2-6	-	TRBV28	CASSLSASGANVLTF	TGTGCCAGCAGTTTATCAGCCTCTGGGGCCAACGTCCTGACTTTC
TRBD2	TRBJ2-5	once	TRBV20-1	CSATHLLANQETQYF	TGCAGTGCTACCCACCTACTAGCGAACCAAGAGACCCAGTACTTC
TRBD2	TRBJ2-5	-	TRBV12-3/TRBV12-4	CASSPTVAGDQRTQYF	TGTGCCAGCAGTCCAACCGTAGCGGGGGATCAGAGGACCCAGTACTTC
-	TRBJ2-7	-	TRBV10-3	CAISSLYEQYF	TGTGCCATCAGTTCCCTCTACGAGCAGTACTTC
TRBD1	TRBJ1-5	-	TRBV12-3/TRBV12-4	CASSLWDRVNQPQHF	TGTGCCAGCAGTCTATGGGACAGGGTAAATCAGCCCCAGCATTTT
TRBD2	TRBJ2-3	-	TRBV20-1	CSKSGAQTSTDTQYF	TGCAGTAAGAGCGGGGCACAGACTAGCACAGATACGCAGTATTTT
-	TRBJ1-5	once	TRBV28	CASGGGGKSNQPQHF	TGTGCCTCCGGAGGGGGGGGCAAGAGCAATCAGCCCCAGCATTTT
TRBD1	TRBJ1-5	-	TRBV15	CATSAGQGIFSNQPQHF	TGTGCCACCAGCGCGGGACAGGGCATTTTTAGCAATCAGCCCCAGCATTTT
TRBD1	TRBJ1-6	-	TRBV3-1	CASSQGDRGRSPLHF	TGTGCCAGCAGCCAAGGAGACAGGGGTAGATCACCCCTCCACTTT
-	TRBJ2-7	-	TRBV19	CASKREGQSSYEQYF	TGTGCCAGTAAGAGGGAGGGACAAAGCTCCTACGAGCAGTACTTC
-	TRBJ2-2	-	TRBV12-5	CASGSLGGELFF	TGTGCTAGTGGTTCCTTAGGCGGGGAGCTGTTTTTT
-	TRBJ1-2	-	TRBV4-3	CASALEGRGYGYTF	TGCGCCAGTGCGTTGGAGGGCAGGGGCTATGGCTACACCTTC
-	TRBJ2-7	-	TRBV3-1	CASSQDSARADEQYF	TGTGCCAGCAGCCAAGATTCAGCCAGGGCTGACGAGCAGTACTTC
-	TRBJ2-7	-	TRBV4-2	CASSQDRQSYEQYF	TGTGCCAGCAGCCAAGATCGGCAGTCCTACGAGCAGTACTTC
TRBD1	TRBJ1-2	once	TRBV6-1	CASLGDSENTNYGYTF	TGTGCCAGCCTGGGGGACAGCGAAAATACCAACTATGGCTACACCTTC
TRBD1	TRBJ1-5	once	TRBV6-2/TRBV6-3	CASSLGYNSGTARPPQHF	TGTGCCAGCAGTTTGGGATACAATTCCGGGACAGCTCGTCCGCCCCAGCATTTT
TRBD2	TRBJ2-1	-	TRBV18	CASSPETSGASEQFF	TGTGCCAGCTCACCAGAGACTAGCGGGGCGAGTGAGCAGTTCTTC
-	TRBJ2-4	-	TRBV28	CASRKRLAKNIQYF	TGTGCCAGCAGAAAGCGCTTGGCCAAAAACATTCAGTACTTC
-	TRBJ2-5	once	TRBV4-1	CASSPEGEFHLQETQYF	TGCGCCAGCAGCCCTGAAGGGGAATTCCACCTCCAAGAGACCCAGTACTTC
-	TRBJ2-7	-	TRBV27	CASSSLGSLLYEQYF	TGTGCCAGCAGTTCGCTAGGGTCTCTCCTATACGAGCAGTACTTC
-	TRBJ2-1	-	TRBV20-1	CSASGSRDEQFF	TGCAGTGCTAGTGGAAGTCGGGATGAGCAGTTCTTC
-	TRBJ2-3	-	TRBV4-2	CASSQERPPPDTQYF	TGTGCCAGCAGCCAAGAAAGACCTCCCCCAGATACGCAGTATTTT
-	TRBJ1-1	-	TRBV19	CASSVTGLEAFF	TGTGCCAGTAGTGTTACCGGGCTTGAAGCTTTCTTT
-	TRBJ1-5	-	TRBV27	CASSLLPDQPQHF	TGTGCCAGCAGTTTACTTCCGGACCAGCCCCAGCATTTT
-	TRBJ2-5	-	TRBV20-1	CSASDLGAAPGTQYF	TGCAGTGCTAGCGACCTGGGAGCGGCGCCCGGGACCCAGTACTTC
-	TRBJ2-7	-	TRBV12-3/TRBV12-4	CASSLSQLEQYF	TGTGCCAGCAGTTTATCTCAACTCGAGCAGTACTTC
-	TRBJ2-1	-	TRBV5-1	CASSYEQEQFF	TGCGCCAGCAGCTACGAACAGGAGCAGTTCTTC
-	TRBJ2-7	-	TRBV2	CASSEGYEQYF	TGTGCCAGCAGTGAGGGTTACGAGCAGTACTTC
-	TRBJ1-5	-	TRBV2	CASRRFQPQHF	TGTGCCAGCCGGCGGTTTCAGCCCCAGCATTTT
-	TRBJ1-2	-	TRBV6-6	CASSYSTVRDGYGYTF	TGTGCCAGCAGTTACTCGACGGTTAGGGATGGCTATGGCTACACCTTC
-	TRBJ2-5	-	TRBV6-2/TRBV6-3	CASSYIGDQETQYF	TGTGCCAGCAGTTATATCGGGGACCAAGAGACCCAGTACTTC
TRBD1	TRBJ1-5	-	TRBV28	CASTLGQGNQPQHF	TGTGCCAGCACCTTAGGACAGGGCAATCAGCCCCAGCATTTT